The rows below give T cell receptor beta chains drawn from one sample of a study of metastatic and nonmetastatic thyroid tumors. TCRdb re-called the PCR reads through MiXCR. This sample has about 20,000 clones; 15% occur once, and the top ten carry roughly 40%. Input material: blood. All receptors come from a female donor with papillary thyroid cancer or a benign thyroid nodule (not recorded which). Some clones in this sample may be carry-over from other donors' samples. Each CDR3 is given with its conserved first and last residue. A D gene is named only where the DNA matches it firmly. A row's size may be missing; if present it is once, few, many or a size class.

V gene	J gene	D gene	clone size	CDR3 protein	CDR3 DNA
TRBV3-1	TRBJ1-2	NA	NA	CASSQDMGAGFYGYTF	TGTGCCAGCAGCCAAGATATGGGGGCGGGCTTCTATGGCTACACCTTC
TRBV19	TRBJ2-7	NA	many	CASSIQRSYEQYF	TGTGCCAGTAGTATACAGAGGTCCTACGAGCAGTACTTC
TRBV29-1	TRBJ1-4	NA	NA	CSVRLRTNEKLFF	TGCAGCGTGCGACTGAGAACTAATGAAAAACTGTTTTTT
TRBV3-1	TRBJ2-5	NA	many	CASSQRQDPQETQYF	TGTGCCAGCAGCCAAAGACAGGACCCACAAGAGACCCAGTACTTC
TRBV3-1	TRBJ2-1	NA	NA	CASGGSYNEQFF	TGTGCCAGCGGGGGTTCCTACAATGAGCAGTTCTTC
TRBV6-1	TRBJ1-6	NA	NA	CASSPREGEGSPLHF	TGTGCCAGCAGTCCCAGGGAAGGGGAGGGTTCACCCCTCCACTTT
TRBV20-1	TRBJ1-5	NA	many	CSARRNSYSNQPQHF	TGCAGTGCTCGGAGAAACAGTTATAGCAATCAGCCCCAGCATTTT
TRBV28	TRBJ2-1	NA	many	CASGWPLLAGRGEQFF	TGTGCCAGCGGATGGCCACTATTGGCGGGCCGGGGTGAGCAGTTCTTC
TRBV6-2/TRBV6-3	TRBJ1-5	NA	many	CASSRSNLNQPQHF	TGTGCCAGCAGTCGTTCCAACCTCAATCAGCCCCAGCATTTT
TRBV5-1	TRBJ2-2	NA	many	CASSLAVSPGELFF	TGCGCCAGCAGCTTGGCGGTCTCGCCCGGGGAGCTGTTTTTT
TRBV19	TRBJ2-3	TRBD1	many	CASSIVTGAPDTQYF	TGTGCCAGTAGTATAGTCACAGGGGCACCAGATACGCAGTATTTT
TRBV2	TRBJ2-2	NA	many	CASSESQNTGELFF	TGTGCCAGCAGTGAATCGCAGAACACCGGGGAGCTGTTTTTT
TRBV3-1	TRBJ1-2	NA	many	CASSQAGNYGYTF	TGTGCCAGCAGCCAGGCAGGCAACTATGGCTACACCTTC
TRBV7-8	TRBJ1-4	NA	NA	CASSLFATNEKLFF	TGTGCCAGCAGCTTATTTGCAACTAATGAAAAACTGTTTTTT
TRBV6-1	TRBJ1-5	NA	many	CASSGSIMGTRRGNQPQHF	TGTGCCAGCAGTGGATCCATCATGGGGACCCGAAGAGGCAATCAGCCCCAGCATTTT
TRBV12-3/TRBV12-4	TRBJ2-7	TRBD2	many	CASRRLAEPYEQYF	TGTGCCAGCAGAAGACTAGCGGAACCCTACGAGCAGTACTTC